Included here is one TCR beta chain sequence, with context. Its antigen remains unidentified. Some clones are missing from TCRdb's copy, which holds only in-frame ones; the method was immunoSEQ multiplex PCR. Found here are approximately 5,100 clones, approximately 80% of them singletons; the top ten hold 2.5% to 4%. This specimen comes from a study of neoadjuvant nivolumab and ipilimumab in lung cancer. Study background: Nivolumab 3 mg/kg was given days 1, 15 and 29, plus ipilimumab 1 mg/kg day 1 in combination. Study-wide results and caveats: TCR receptors were sequenced in few samples. From pretherapy to surgery, tumor richness and clonality rose with dual therapy.

The CDR3 is 13 amino acids. Germline V gives CDR1 SGHRS, CDR2 YFSETQ. This TCR was sampled from an adult with non-small cell lung cancer. Some clones in this sample may be carry-over from other donors' samples. This chain uses TRBV5-1 with TRBJ2-5; D ambiguous. TRBJ2-7 explains the end of the DNA better; the J call may be wrong. The sample in question was normal lung tissue adjacent to the tumor, obtained after neoadjuvant nivolumab, alone or with ipilimumab, at or shortly before surgery. For the CDR3, the DNA is TGCGCCAGCAGTTCGTTTGGGTCGTACGAGCAGTACTTC. Its translation: CASSSFGSYEQYF.